The T cell receptor beta chain described here comes from a study of CD4 T cells in relation to SARS-CoV-2 and coronaviruses. On the study more broadly: TCR beta CDR3s were sequenced after 10-day antigen culture of PBMCs. Two subjects were Hispanic; patients were seven to nine males and 4 females. The restricting HLA molecule for shared crossreactive spike epitopes was mapped.

With respect to this clone: Its antigen is undetermined.

The length of the CDR3 is 17 residues. CDR1 LGHNA and CDR2 YNFKEQ come from the germline V gene. The V segment lost 4 bases and the J segment 5 bases; nucleotides outside the gene matches: 11. Study observations and caveats: Monoreactive clones expanded significantly more to SARS-CoV-2 than crossreactive clones did.

Assay: immunoSEQ multiplex PCR; the TCRdb copy retains only in-frame clones and omits some. The sample consists of some 40,000 clones, 82% of them appearing once. The V call is TRBV4-2, the J call TRBJ2-1, with TRBD2 identical over 10 bases. The source is an adult with COVID-19. Sequenced sample: naive CD4+ T cells from PBMCs, cultured in vitro. Subset specified: naive CD4+ T cells isolated by negative enrichment. This CDR3 is CASSRGLAVNPDNEQFF. DNA of the CDR3: TGTGCCAGCAGCCGTGGACTAGCGGTTAACCCGGACAATGAGCAGTTCTTC.